A selection of T cell receptor beta chains follows, all from one sample in a study of identical twins. One entry per CDR3 protein, called by TCRdb with MiXCR from the 5' RACE reads. The sample carries some 500,000 distinct CDR3 sequences, approximately 15% recorded once. These data are also associated with another study on yellow fever vaccine responses in identical twins.

Material: CD4+ T cells sorted from blood. These receptors were taken from a woman aged 18-29 years in good health. Each CDR3 is given with its conserved first and last residue. The order of the fields is CDR3 length, D gene, clone size, V gene, J gene, CDR3 DNA, CDR3 protein. The D gene is left open where the match is weak. The size of a clone is reported for some rows only, either as once, few or many, or as a class for expanded clones.

14	-	few	TRBV11-2	TRBJ2-1	TGTGCCAGCAGCTTAGATGGACCGTACAATGAGCAGTTCTTC	CASSLDGPYNEQFF
13	-	many	TRBV28	TRBJ1-5	TGTGCCAGCAGTTTCTCGGTGGGTCAGCCCCAGCATTTT	CASSFSVGQPQHF
15	TRBD1	-	TRBV3-1	TRBJ2-7	TGTGCCAGCTGCCAAGGGGACAGGGGGCCAGGGGAGCAGTACTTC	CASCQGDRGPGEQYF
16	TRBD1	-	TRBV20-1	TRBJ2-5	TGCAGTGCTAGAGGAGACAGGGCGACCATAGAGGAGACCCAGTACTTC	CSARGDRATIEETQYF
16	-	-	TRBV5-1	TRBJ2-6	TGCGCCAGCACCGTCGTACAGGGCTCCGGGGCCAACGTCCTGACTTTC	CASTVVQGSGANVLTF
11	-	few	TRBV7-2	TRBJ1-1	TGTGCCAGCAGCTTAGTCACTGAAGCTTTCTTT	CASSLVTEAFF
13	-	-	TRBV12-3/TRBV12-4	TRBJ1-2	TGTGCCAGCAAATTGGGGCAAGACTATGGCTACACCTTC	CASKLGQDYGYTF
17	TRBD2	-	TRBV3-1	TRBJ2-2	TGTGCCAGCAGCTTACGGACTAGCGGGCGAGGCACCGGGGAGCTGTTTTTT	CASSLRTSGRGTGELFF
15	-	few	TRBV28	TRBJ2-7	TGTGCCAGCAGCCTCTCGGTGCGGGCCCGGTCCGAGCAGTACTTC	CASSLSVRARSEQYF
14	-	-	TRBV20-1	TRBJ2-4	TGCAGTGCTTCTCGGGGGGCGGCCAAAAACATTCAGTACTTC	CSASRGAAKNIQYF
14	-	-	TRBV12-3/TRBV12-4	TRBJ2-3	TGTGCCAGCAGCCTCCGGAGGGTCACAGATACGCAGTATTTT	CASSLRRVTDTQYF
15	-	-	TRBV20-1	TRBJ2-5	TGCAGTGCTAGAGATTCGAGAGACACTGTGGGGACCCAGTACTTC	CSARDSRDTVGTQYF
13	-	few	TRBV14	TRBJ1-1	TGTGCCAGCAGCCAAGATATGTTTCGCGAGGCTTTCTTT	CASSQDMFREAFF
14	-	-	TRBV20-1	TRBJ2-1	TGCAGTGCGGCTACGAACCTGCTCTACAATGAGCAGTTCTTC	CSAATNLLYNEQFF
14	-	-	TRBV28	TRBJ1-4	TGTGCCAGCAGATTCTACCGGGCTCATGAAAAACTGTTTTTT	CASRFYRAHEKLFF
13	-	-	TRBV3-1	TRBJ1-1	TGTGCCAGCAGGCGGGAGGGGTCGTTTGAAGCTTTCTTT	CASRREGSFEAFF
14	TRBD1	few	TRBV7-2	TRBJ1-2	TGTGCCAGCAGCTTTACAGGACAGGGGGTGGGCTACACCTTC	CASSFTGQGVGYTF
18	-	-	TRBV18	TRBJ2-2	TGTGCCAGCTCACCAGGGGCGACAAGCGGGACAAACACCGGGGAGCTGTTTTTT	CASSPGATSGTNTGELFF
20	TRBD2	-	TRBV6-2/TRBV6-3	TRBJ2-1	TGTGCCAGCAGAAAAACAGGGGCACTAGCGGGCGGCCCCCTCTACAATGAGCAGTTCTTC	CASRKTGALAGGPLYNEQFF
15	-	-	TRBV5-1	TRBJ2-3	TGCGCCAGCAGCCTAGCAGGGGGGCCTCCAGATATGCAGTATTTT	CASSLAGGPPDMQYF
11	-	few	TRBV12-3/TRBV12-4	TRBJ2-3	TGTGCCAGCAGACATCGGCACTTACCTTCGTGG	CASRHRHLPSW
15	-	-	TRBV9	TRBJ1-1	TGTGCCAGCAGCGTAGCCAATACGATGAACACTGAAGCTTTCTTT	CASSVANTMNTEAFF
15	-	many	TRBV12-3/TRBV12-4	TRBJ1-5	TGTGCCAGCAGTTCCATCTCGGGGAGCAATCAGCCCCAGCATTTT	CASSSISGSNQPQHF
12	-	few	TRBV24-1	TRBJ2-1	TGTGCCACCAGTGATTTGAACAATGAGCAGTTCTTC	CATSDLNNEQFF
15	TRBD2	few	TRBV6-2/TRBV6-3	TRBJ2-1	TGTGCCAGCAGTTACCGGGGACTAGCGGCTCCCGAGGGGTTCTTC	CASSYRGLAAPEGFF
15	-	-	TRBV6-4	TRBJ1-5	TGTGCCAACACAAAAAGGGGTTCACCCAATCAGCCCCAGCATTTT	CANTKRGSPNQPQHF
18	TRBD2	-	TRBV11-1	TRBJ2-1	TGTGCCAGCAGCTTTACTAGCGGGGGGGGCCCCGCCTACAATGAGCAGTTCTTC	CASSFTSGGGPAYNEQFF
14	-	-	TRBV20-1	TRBJ2-2	TGCAGTGCTTCCCTAGGGTTGATTCACGGGGAGCTGTTTTTT	CSASLGLIHGELFF
16	-	-	TRBV5-1	TRBJ1-2	TGCGCCAGCAGCAGCCAGGACGGACCTTTTAACTATGGCTACACCTTC	CASSSQDGPFNYGYTF
13	-	-	TRBV3-1	TRBJ1-1	TGTGCCAGCAGCCAAATCAGAAACACTGAAGCTTTCTTT	CASSQIRNTEAFF
14	-	-	TRBV3-1	TRBJ2-3	TGTGCCAGCAGCCAGACGGCAGGGACGGGTACGCAGTATTTT	CASSQTAGTGTQYF
13	-	-	TRBV25-1	TRBJ1-2	TGTGCCAGCCGCCCCGACCGGGGGGTGGGCTACACCTTC	CASRPDRGVGYTF
13	-	many	TRBV29-1	TRBJ1-5	TGCAGCGTTGAAGATGGGAGGGGAGAACCCCAGCATTTT	CSVEDGRGEPQHF
15	TRBD1	-	TRBV4-2	TRBJ2-7	TGTGCCAGCAGCCAAGTGGGGACAGGGGGACCCGAGCAGTACTTC	CASSQVGTGGPEQYF
12	-	-	TRBV5-1	TRBJ1-1	TGCGCCAGCAGCCACGGATACGAAGAAGCTTTCTTT	CASSHGYEEAFF
14	-	-	TRBV12-5	TRBJ2-2	TGTGCTAGTGGTTTGGACACGAACACCGGGGAGCTGTTTTTT	CASGLDTNTGELFF
13	-	many	TRBV12-3/TRBV12-4	TRBJ1-1	TGTGCCAGCAGTTCGCTGATGAACACTGAAGCTTTCTTT	CASSSLMNTEAFF
16	TRBD1	few	TRBV6-5	TRBJ1-5	TGTGCCAGCAGTTCCCGGGACAGGGACACCAATCAGCCCCAGCATTTT	CASSSRDRDTNQPQHF
16	-	-	TRBV29-1	TRBJ1-1	TGCAGCGTTGAAGATCTTCGGGGGGGGCTGAACACTGAAGCTTTCTTT	CSVEDLRGGLNTEAFF
13	TRBD1	-	TRBV20-1	TRBJ2-1	TGCAGTGCTAGTTTGCTCAGGACAGGGCCGCCGTTCTTC	CSASLLRTGPPFF
15	-	-	TRBV18	TRBJ1-1	TGTGCCAGCTCACCACCGGGGGCGACTACAACTGAAGCTTTCTTT	CASSPPGATTTEAFF
16	TRBD1	-	TRBV27	TRBJ1-2	TGTGCCAGCAGCTTCGGACTACAGGGGCTAAACTATGGCTACACCTTC	CASSFGLQGLNYGYTF
15	TRBD2	-	TRBV6-1	TRBJ2-7	TGTGCCAGCAGGCCCGGGGGGGGCAGACTATACGAGCAGTACTTC	CASRPGGGRLYEQYF
16	-	many	TRBV12-5	TRBJ2-4	TGTGCTAGTGGGAACCCAGGGGAATACCCCCAAAACATTCAGTACTTC	CASGNPGEYPQNIQYF
13	-	-	TRBV30	TRBJ1-5	TGTGCCTGGAGTTATAGGGGGGATCAGCCCCAGCATTTT	CAWSYRGDQPQHF
14	-	few	TRBV5-1	TRBJ2-3	TGCGCCAGCAGCTTGAAGGGAGGAGCAGATACGCAGTATTTT	CASSLKGGADTQYF
12	TRBD1	many	TRBV20-1	TRBJ2-4	TGCAGTGCTGACAGGGGTCAAAACATTCAGTACTTC	CSADRGQNIQYF
14	-	-	TRBV19	TRBJ2-1	TGTGCCAGTAGTTACCCGGGACTTTCGGATGAGCAGTTCTTC	CASSYPGLSDEQFF
14	-	-	TRBV9	TRBJ2-2	TGTGCCAGCAGCGGAGGAGGATTCGGCCGGGAGCTGTTTTTT	CASSGGGFGRELFF